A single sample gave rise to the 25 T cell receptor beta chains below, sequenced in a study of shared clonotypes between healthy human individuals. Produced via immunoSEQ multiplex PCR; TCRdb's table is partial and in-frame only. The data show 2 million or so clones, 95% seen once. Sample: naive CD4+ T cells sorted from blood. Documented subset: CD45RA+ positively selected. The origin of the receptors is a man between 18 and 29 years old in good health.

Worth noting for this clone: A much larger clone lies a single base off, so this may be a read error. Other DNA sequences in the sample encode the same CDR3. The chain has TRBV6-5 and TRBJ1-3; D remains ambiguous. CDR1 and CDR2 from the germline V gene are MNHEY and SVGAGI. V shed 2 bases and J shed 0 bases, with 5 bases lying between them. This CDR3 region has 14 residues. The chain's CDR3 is CASSYGTSGNTIYF. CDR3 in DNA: TGTGCCAGCAGTTACGGAACCTCTGGAAACACCATATATTTT.

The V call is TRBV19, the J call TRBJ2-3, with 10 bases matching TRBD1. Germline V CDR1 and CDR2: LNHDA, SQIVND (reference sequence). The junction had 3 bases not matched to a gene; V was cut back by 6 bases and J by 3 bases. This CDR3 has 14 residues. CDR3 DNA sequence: TGTGCCAGTAGCAGGGACAGGGGAACAGATACGCAGTATTTT. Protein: CASSRDRGTDTQYF.

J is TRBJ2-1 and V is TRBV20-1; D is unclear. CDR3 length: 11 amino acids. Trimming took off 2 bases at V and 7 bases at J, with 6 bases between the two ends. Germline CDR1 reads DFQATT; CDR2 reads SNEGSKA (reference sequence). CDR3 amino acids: CSARWVNEQFF. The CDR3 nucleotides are TGCAGTGCTAGATGGGTAAATGAGCAGTTCTTC.

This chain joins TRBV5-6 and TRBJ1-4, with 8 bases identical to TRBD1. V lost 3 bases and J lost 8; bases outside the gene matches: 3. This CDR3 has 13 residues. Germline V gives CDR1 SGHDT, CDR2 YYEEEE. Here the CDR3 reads CASSSRDREKLFF. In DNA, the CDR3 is TGTGCCAGCAGCTCCAGGGACAGGGAAAAACTGTTTTTT.

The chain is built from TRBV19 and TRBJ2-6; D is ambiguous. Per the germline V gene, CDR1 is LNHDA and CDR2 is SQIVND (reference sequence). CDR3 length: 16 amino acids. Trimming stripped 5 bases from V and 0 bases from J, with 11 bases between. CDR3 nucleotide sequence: TGTGCCAGTAGTCGCGAGCCGCGCTCTGGGGCCAACGTCCTGACTTTC. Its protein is CASSREPRSGANVLTF.

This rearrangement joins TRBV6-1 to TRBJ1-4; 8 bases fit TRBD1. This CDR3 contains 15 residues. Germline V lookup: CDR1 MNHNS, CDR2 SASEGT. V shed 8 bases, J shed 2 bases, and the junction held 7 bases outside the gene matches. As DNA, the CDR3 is TGTGCCAGCGTGACAGGGGAGAGCACTAATGAAAAACTGTTTTTT. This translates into CASVTGESTNEKLFF.

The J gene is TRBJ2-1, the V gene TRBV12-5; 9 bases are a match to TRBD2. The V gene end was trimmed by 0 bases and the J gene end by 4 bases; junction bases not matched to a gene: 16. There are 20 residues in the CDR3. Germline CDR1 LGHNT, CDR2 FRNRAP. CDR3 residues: CASGLVQKSGAGGTYNEQFF. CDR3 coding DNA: TGTGCTAGTGGTTTGGTACAAAAGTCCGGTGCGGGAGGGACTTACAATGAGCAGTTCTTC.

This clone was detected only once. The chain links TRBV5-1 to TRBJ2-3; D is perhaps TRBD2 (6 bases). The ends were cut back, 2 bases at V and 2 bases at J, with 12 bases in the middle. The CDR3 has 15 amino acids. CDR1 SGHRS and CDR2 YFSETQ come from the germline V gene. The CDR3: CASSFYAGYTDTQYF. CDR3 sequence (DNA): TGCGCCAGCAGCTTCTACGCGGGGTACACAGATACGCAGTATTTT.

DNA for the CDR3: TGCGCCAGCAGCTTCGACCTAAGCTCCTACGAGCAGTACTTC. It encodes CASSFDLSSYEQYF. V and J are TRBV5-1 and TRBJ2-7; D uncertain. The V end was cut by 2 bases, the J end by 0 bases, with 9 bases between. This CDR3 is built from 14 residues. The germline V gene has CDR1 SGHRS and CDR2 YFSETQ.

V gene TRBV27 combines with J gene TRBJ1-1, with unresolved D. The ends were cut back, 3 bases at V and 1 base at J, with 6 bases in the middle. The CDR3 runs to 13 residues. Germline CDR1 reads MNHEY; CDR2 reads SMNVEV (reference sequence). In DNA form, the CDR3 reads TGTGCCAGCAGTTTCCTGCAGAACACTGAAGCTTTCTTT. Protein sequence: CASSFLQNTEAFF.

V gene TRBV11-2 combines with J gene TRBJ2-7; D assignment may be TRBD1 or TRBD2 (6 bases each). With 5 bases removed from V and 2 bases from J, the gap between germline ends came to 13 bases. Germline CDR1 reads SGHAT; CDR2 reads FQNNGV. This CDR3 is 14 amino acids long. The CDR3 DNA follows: TGTGCCAGCAGCCCTCCCCGGGGGCCCTACGAGCAGTACTTC. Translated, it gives CASSPPRGPYEQYF.

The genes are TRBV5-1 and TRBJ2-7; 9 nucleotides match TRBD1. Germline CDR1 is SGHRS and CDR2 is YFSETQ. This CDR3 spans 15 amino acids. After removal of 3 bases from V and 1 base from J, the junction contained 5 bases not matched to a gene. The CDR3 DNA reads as TGCGCCAGCAGCTACTGGACAGGGGATTCCTACGAGCAGTACTTC. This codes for CASSYWTGDSYEQYF.

The CDR3: CASSGSTDTQYF. The CDR3 DNA reads as TGCGCCAGCAGCGGGAGCACAGATACGCAGTATTTT. The chain recombines TRBV4-1 with TRBJ2-3; D is uncertain. The germline V gene encodes CDR1 MGHRA and CDR2 YSYEKL. V was pared by 5 bases and J by 0 bases, with 3 bases between. The CDR3 consists of 12 residues.

The CDR3 region is CASSVTEQGLPGANVLTF. The DNA of the CDR3 is TGTGCCAGCAGCGTTACTGAACAGGGTCTACCTGGGGCCAACGTCCTGACTTTC. The chain joins TRBV9 to TRBJ2-6; possibly TRBD1 for D (6 bases). V lost 2 bases to trimming and J lost 2 bases, with 17 bases between them. The CDR3 covers 18 residues. Germline V gene data show CDR1 as SGDLS and CDR2 as YYNGEE. Together with reference TRBV9 and TRBJ2-6, the CDR3 gives the full variable domain: DSGVTQTPKHLITATGQRVTLRCSPRSGDLSVYWYQQSLDQGLQFLIQYYNGEERAKGNILERFSAQQFPDLHSELNLSSLELGDSALYFCASSVTEQGLPGANVLTFGAGSRLTVL.

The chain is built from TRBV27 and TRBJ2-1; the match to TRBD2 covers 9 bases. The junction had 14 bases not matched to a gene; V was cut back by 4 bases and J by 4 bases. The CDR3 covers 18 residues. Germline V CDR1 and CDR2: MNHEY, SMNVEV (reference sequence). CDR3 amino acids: CASSSRTLTSGKYNEQFF. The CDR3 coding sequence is TGTGCCAGCAGTTCCCGCACCCTGACTAGCGGAAAATACAATGAGCAGTTCTTC.

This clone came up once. DNA of the CDR3: TGTGCCAGCAGTGGCGCGTGGGCGGGAGGGGAAAATGAGCAGTTCTTC. Translation: CASSGAWAGGENEQFF. The J gene is TRBJ2-1, the V gene TRBV6-1; TRBD2 matches at 9 bases. J gave up 7 bases and V 4 bases, and 11 bases lay outside the gene matches. The CDR3 totals 16 residues. The germline V gene encodes CDR1 MNHNS and CDR2 SASEGT.

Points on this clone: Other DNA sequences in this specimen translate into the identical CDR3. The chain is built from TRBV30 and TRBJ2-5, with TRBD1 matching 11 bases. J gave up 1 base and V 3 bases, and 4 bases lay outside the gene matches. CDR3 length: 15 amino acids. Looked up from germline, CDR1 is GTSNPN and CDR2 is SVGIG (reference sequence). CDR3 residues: CAWSTGQGVQETQYF. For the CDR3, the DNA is TGTGCCTGGAGCACGGGACAGGGGGTCCAAGAGACCCAGTACTTC.

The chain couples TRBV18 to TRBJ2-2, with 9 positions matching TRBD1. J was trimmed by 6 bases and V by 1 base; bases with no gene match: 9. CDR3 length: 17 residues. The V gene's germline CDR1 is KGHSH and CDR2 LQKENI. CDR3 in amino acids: CASSPQQGTGFPGELFF. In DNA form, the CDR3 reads TGTGCCAGCTCACCACAGCAAGGGACAGGGTTTCCCGGGGAGCTGTTTTTT.

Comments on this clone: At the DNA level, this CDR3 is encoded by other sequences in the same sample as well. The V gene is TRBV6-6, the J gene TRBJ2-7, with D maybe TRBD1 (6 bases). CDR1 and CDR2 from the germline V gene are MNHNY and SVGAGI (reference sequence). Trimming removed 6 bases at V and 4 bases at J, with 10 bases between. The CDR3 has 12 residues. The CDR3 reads CASRTQGYEQYF. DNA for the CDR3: TGTGCCAGCAGAACTCAGGGGTACGAGCAGTACTTC.

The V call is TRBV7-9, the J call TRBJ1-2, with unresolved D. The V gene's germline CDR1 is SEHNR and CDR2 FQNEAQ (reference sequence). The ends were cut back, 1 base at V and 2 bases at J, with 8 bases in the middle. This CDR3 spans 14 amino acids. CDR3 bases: TGTGCCAGCAGCTTAGGGGTACGGAACTATGGCTACACCTTC. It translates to CASSLGVRNYGYTF.

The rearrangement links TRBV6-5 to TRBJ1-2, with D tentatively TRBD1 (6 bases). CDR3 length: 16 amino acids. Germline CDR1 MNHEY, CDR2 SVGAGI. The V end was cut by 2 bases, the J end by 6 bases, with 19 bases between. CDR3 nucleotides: TGTGCCAGCAGTTACACTCTGGGACGGGGGCTCCATGGCTACACCTTC. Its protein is CASSYTLGRGLHGYTF.

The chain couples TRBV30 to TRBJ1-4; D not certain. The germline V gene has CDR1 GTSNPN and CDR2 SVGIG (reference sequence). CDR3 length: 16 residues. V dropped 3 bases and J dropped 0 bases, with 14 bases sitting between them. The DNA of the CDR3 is TGTGCCTGGAGAGGCCGGGTAGGTGCAACTAATGAAAAACTGTTTTTT. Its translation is CAWRGRVGATNEKLFF. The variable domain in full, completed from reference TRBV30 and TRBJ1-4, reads SQTIHQWPATLVQPVGSPLSLECTVEGTSNPNLYWYRQAAGRGLQLLFYSVGIGQISSEVPQNLSASRPQDRQFILSSKKLLLSDSGFYLCAWRGRVGATNEKLFFGSGTQLSVL.

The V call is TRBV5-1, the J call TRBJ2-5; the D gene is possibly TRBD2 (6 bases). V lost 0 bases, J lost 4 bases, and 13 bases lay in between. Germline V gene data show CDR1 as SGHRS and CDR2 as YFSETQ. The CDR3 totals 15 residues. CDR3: CASSLVPGVGETQYF. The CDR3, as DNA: TGCGCCAGCAGCTTGGTGCCGGGAGTGGGAGAGACCCAGTACTTC.

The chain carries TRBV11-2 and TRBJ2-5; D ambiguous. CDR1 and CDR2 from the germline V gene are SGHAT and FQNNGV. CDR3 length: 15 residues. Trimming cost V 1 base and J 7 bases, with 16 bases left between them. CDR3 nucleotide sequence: TGTGCCAGCAGCTTAGGCCAGATAACCATGGGGACCCAGTACTTC. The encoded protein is CASSLGQITMGTQYF.

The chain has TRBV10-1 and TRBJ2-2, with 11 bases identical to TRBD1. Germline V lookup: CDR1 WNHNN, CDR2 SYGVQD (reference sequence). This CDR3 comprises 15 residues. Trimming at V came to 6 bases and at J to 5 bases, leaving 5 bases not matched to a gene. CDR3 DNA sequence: TGCGCCAGCAGCGGGACAGGGGGAAAGACCGGGGAGCTGTTTTTT. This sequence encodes CASSGTGGKTGELFF.